The text below deals with one T cell receptor (beta chain). This clone has a handful of counts. Its antigen remains unidentified. Base-call qualities are not available, and no considerably larger clone is one nucleotide away. This sample was taken from a study of identifying expanded T cells in peripheral blood (dated by TCRdb to the late 2010s). Some background on the complete study: Technical replicates were generated by sequencing separate aliquots of the same genomic DNA pool, and four replicates were compared pairwise. What the study reported, not specific to this receptor: Across all healthy donors, variance in clone template counts between approximately two-week samples was found to increase significantly with total template count. The binomial model flagged 0.9 to 1.5 differentially abundant clones between technical replicates but about 15 over two weeks and 19 over roughly 4 weeks. Across all healthy-donor time intervals, the beta-binomial model significantly cut both the number of clones called differentially abundant and the false-positive rate. The authors expected that biological variance in healthy repertoires might rise further over much longer intervals, such as months to years.

TCRbeta CDR3 regions were profiled with the immunoSEQ Assay using bias-controlled multiplex PCR amplification of genomic DNA. The authors' analysis ran thus. The absolute abundance of each unique TCRbeta CDR3 region was quantified after sequences were collapsed and filtered. Two models were used to test differential abundance: a binomial model (Fisher-equivalent) and a beta-binomial model that adds time-dependent variance fitted from healthy donors. Clones with fewer than 5 combined templates were removed, and differential abundance was called for clones with a Benjamini-Hochberg FDR below 0.01. The form v = (b*log(k)+a)^2 was used to model beta-binomial variance as a function of total template count across the two samples. Imported from immuneACCESS, the table was reduced by TCRdb to in-frame sequences with V and J called. These copies leave out some clones; in studies compared against another copy, an unresolved V gene accounts for under half, and the cause of the remainder is not known. V, J and clone size are taken as reported in that table, and D and trimming were inferred from the DNA itself. A total of approximately 100,000 clones appear in this sample, around 88% of them only once. Approximately 17% of the sample is in the top ten clones.

Its CDR3 holds 14 amino acids, cysteine through phenylalanine. Just the 42-base CDR3 DNA is kept, in frame starting at base 1. The germline V gene (reference sequence) provides CDR1 GTSNPN and CDR2 SVGIG. Cut back by 4 bases and 1 base, the V and J ends lie 13 bases apart. No immune events such as infections were documented for the healthy donors during the collection period. To calibrate time-dependent variance in a beta-binomial model of T-cell clone differential abundance, blood repertoires from healthy donors were used as a training cohort. The training cohort was composed of some ten healthy donors, 3 female and 7 male. On average the donors were about 45 years old, and their ages spanned about 25 to 64 years. Obtained from a commercial supplier, whole blood was collected from each healthy donor at three time points set around two weeks apart. For immunosequencing, genomic DNA was extracted from unsorted whole blood.

Material for sequencing was blood. This TCR was recovered from a person aged 18 to 75 in good health. Recombination connected TRBV30 to TRBJ1-1; there is no confident call for the D gene. The CDR3 has the sequence CAWTKASTNTEAFF. Here is the DNA: TGTGCCTGGACAAAGGCCTCTACGAACACTGAAGCTTTCTTT.